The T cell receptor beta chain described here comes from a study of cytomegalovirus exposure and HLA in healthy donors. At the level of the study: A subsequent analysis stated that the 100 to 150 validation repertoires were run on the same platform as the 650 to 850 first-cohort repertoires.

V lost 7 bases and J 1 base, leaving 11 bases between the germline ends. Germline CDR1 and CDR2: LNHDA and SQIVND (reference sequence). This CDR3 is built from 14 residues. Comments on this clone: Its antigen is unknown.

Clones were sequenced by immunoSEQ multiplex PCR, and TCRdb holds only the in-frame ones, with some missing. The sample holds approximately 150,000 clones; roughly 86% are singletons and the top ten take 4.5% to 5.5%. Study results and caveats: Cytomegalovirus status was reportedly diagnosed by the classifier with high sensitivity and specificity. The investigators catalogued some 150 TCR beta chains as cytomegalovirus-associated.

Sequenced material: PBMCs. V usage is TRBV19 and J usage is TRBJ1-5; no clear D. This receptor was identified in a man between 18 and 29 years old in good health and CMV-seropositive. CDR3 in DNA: TGTGCCAGTACAGGTGGGCCAAGCAATCAGCCCCAGCATTTT. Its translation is CASTGGPSNQPQHF. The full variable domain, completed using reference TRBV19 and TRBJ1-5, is DGGITQSPKYLFRKEGQNVTLSCEQNLNHDAMYWYRQDPGQGLRLIYYSQIVNDFQKGDIAEGYSVSREKKESFPLTVTSAQKNPTAFYLCASTGGPSNQPQHFGDGTRLSIL.